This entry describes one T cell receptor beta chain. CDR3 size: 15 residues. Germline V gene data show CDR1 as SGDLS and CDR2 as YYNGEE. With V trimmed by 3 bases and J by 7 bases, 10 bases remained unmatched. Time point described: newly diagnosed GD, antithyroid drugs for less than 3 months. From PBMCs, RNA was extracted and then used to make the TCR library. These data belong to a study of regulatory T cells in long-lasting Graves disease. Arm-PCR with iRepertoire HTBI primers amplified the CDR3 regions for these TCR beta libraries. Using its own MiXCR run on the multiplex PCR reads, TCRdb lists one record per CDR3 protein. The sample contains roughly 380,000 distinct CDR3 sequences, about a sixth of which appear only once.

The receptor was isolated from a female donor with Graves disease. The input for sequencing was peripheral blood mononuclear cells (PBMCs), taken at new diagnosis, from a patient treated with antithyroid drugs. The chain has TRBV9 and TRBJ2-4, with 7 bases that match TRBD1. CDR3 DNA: TGTGCCAGCAGCGGAACAGGGGCCCGAGGGAACATTCAGTACTTC. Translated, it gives CASSGTGARGNIQYF.